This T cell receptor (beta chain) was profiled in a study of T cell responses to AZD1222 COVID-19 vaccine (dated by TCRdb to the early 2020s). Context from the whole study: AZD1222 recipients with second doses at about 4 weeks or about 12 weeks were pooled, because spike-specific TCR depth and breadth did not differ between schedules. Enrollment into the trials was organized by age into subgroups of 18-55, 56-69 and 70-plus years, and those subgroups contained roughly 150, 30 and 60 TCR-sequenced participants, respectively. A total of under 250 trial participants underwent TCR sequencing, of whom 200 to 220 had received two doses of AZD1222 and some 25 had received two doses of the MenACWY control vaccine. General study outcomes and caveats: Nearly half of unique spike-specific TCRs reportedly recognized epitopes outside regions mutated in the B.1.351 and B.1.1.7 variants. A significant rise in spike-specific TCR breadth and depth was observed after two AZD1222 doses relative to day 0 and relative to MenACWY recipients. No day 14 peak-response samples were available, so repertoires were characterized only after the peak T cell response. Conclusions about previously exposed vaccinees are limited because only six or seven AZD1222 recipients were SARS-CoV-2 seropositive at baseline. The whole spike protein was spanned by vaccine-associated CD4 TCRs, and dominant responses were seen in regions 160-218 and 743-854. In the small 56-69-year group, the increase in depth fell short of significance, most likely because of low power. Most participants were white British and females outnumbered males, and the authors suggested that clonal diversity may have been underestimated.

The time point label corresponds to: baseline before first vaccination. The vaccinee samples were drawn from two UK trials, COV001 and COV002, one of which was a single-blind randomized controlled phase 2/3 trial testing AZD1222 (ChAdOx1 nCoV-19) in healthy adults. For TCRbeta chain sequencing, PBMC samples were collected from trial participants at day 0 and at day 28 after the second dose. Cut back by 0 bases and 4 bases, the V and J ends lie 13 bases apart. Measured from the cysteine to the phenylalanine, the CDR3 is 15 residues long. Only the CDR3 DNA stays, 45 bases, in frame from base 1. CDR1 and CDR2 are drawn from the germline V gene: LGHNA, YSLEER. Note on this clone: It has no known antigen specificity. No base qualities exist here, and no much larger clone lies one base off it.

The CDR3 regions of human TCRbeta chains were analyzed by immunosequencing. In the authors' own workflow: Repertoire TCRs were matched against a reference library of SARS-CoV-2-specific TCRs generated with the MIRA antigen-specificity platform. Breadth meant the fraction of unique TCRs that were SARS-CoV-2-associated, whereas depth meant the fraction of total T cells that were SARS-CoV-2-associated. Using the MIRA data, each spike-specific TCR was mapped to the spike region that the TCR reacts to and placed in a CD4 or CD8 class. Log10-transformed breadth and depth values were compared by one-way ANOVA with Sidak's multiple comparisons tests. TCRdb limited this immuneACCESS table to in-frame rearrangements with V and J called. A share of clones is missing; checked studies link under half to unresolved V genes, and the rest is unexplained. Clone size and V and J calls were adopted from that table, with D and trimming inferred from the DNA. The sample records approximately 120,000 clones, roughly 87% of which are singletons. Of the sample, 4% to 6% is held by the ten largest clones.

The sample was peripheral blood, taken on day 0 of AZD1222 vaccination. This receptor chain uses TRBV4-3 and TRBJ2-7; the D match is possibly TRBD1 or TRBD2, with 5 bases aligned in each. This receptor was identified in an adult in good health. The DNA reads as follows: TGCGCCAGCAGCCAAGATCTTGGGTGGGGGTACGAGCAGTACTTC. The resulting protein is CASSQDLGWGYEQYF.